Listed below are T cell receptor beta chains from one sample, sequenced in a study of T cells in Graves' hyperthyroidism and ophthalmopathy. MiXCR, applied by TCRdb to the multiplex PCR reads, yields one record per CDR3 protein. The sample has a few hundred thousand distinct CDR3 sequences; roughly 19% are singletons. What was sequenced was blood. The receptors were sampled from a man in his fifties with Graves' ophthalmopathy. Each CDR3 is given without its conserved first and last residue. The size entry is marked missing in some rows and otherwise reads once, few, many or a size class.

v_call: TRBV18
clone_size: many
cdr3_aa: ASSSGRGKETQY

v_call: TRBV5-1
clone_size: -
cdr3_aa: ASSWGTSADPTDTQY

v_call: TRBV5-5
clone_size: few
cdr3_aa: ASSLSPGTYEQY

v_call: TRBV13
clone_size: -
cdr3_aa: ASSSETLTYEQY

v_call: TRBV4-1
clone_size: once
cdr3_aa: ASSQDGLADTQY

v_call: TRBV20-1
clone_size: many
cdr3_aa: SARTYNSDTQY

v_call: TRBV5-6
clone_size: few
cdr3_aa: ASSPSGGQPQH

v_call: TRBV7-9
clone_size: -
cdr3_aa: ASSFEQGNQPQH

v_call: TRBV28
clone_size: many
cdr3_aa: ASSLTGGAYEQY

v_call: TRBV7-3
clone_size: -
cdr3_aa: ASSGALAGAGTGELF

v_call: TRBV9
clone_size: -
cdr3_aa: ASSSGTSVRGQF

v_call: TRBV19
clone_size: -
cdr3_aa: ASSPGTGNEAF

v_call: TRBV18
clone_size: -
cdr3_aa: ASSPNGYNEKLF

v_call: TRBV6-1
clone_size: few
cdr3_aa: ASRPRTVSTDTQY

v_call: TRBV30
clone_size: many
cdr3_aa: AWTRTSGRAQQY

v_call: TRBV7-9
clone_size: many
cdr3_aa: ASSLRLSGEGEKLF

v_call: TRBV7-3
clone_size: -
cdr3_aa: ASSLIGGSDIQY

v_call: TRBV24-1
clone_size: few
cdr3_aa: ATSSGGQGLFGNTIY

v_call: TRBV5-5
clone_size: few
cdr3_aa: ASSLVREVPDTQY

v_call: TRBV24-1
clone_size: many
cdr3_aa: ATSDPLAGESDTQY

v_call: TRBV5-1
clone_size: many
cdr3_aa: ASTPSGEGPREQY

v_call: TRBV19
clone_size: few
cdr3_aa: ASSILGGVQETQY

v_call: TRBV10-2
clone_size: -
cdr3_aa: ASRANSGGKQF

v_call: TRBV27
clone_size: few
cdr3_aa: ASSPDFNYGYT

v_call: TRBV7-2
clone_size: -
cdr3_aa: ASSLTPRGRWSEQF

v_call: TRBV7-9
clone_size: -
cdr3_aa: ASSLGQSNEQY

v_call: TRBV7-8
clone_size: many
cdr3_aa: ASTRQSYQETQY

v_call: TRBV5-1
clone_size: many
cdr3_aa: ASSLQGGGYEQY

v_call: TRBV7-9
clone_size: many
cdr3_aa: ASSTGGRGVNTEAF

v_call: TRBV7-9
clone_size: many
cdr3_aa: ASSLGQMQQY

v_call: TRBV20-1
clone_size: few
cdr3_aa: SAPLAGVGDTQY

v_call: TRBV20-1
clone_size: few
cdr3_aa: SATRLAGDYNEQF

v_call: TRBV2
clone_size: many
cdr3_aa: ASMLGQGTHEQY

v_call: TRBV2
clone_size: many
cdr3_aa: ASSEAASGTGEQF

v_call: TRBV5-1
clone_size: many
cdr3_aa: ASSLRDRGTYEQY

v_call: TRBV29-1
clone_size: -
cdr3_aa: SVERDEQF

v_call: TRBV29-1
clone_size: many
cdr3_aa: SVEDWGQLNTEAF

v_call: TRBV19
clone_size: -
cdr3_aa: ASQDRESTEAF

v_call: TRBV15
clone_size: -
cdr3_aa: ATSTWGLAGGLAKNIQY

v_call: TRBV6-2/TRBV6-3
clone_size: -
cdr3_aa: ASFWGDTEAF

v_call: TRBV11-3
clone_size: many
cdr3_aa: ASSQVHRGHSNQPQH

v_call: TRBV5-1
clone_size: -
cdr3_aa: AANSKNIQY

v_call: TRBV6-1
clone_size: -
cdr3_aa: ASSLGWDTGELF